This T cell receptor (beta chain) comes out of a study of T-cell reconstitution after alpha-beta-depleted transplantation in children. As it was prepared, the TCRbeta library received unique molecular identifiers. TCRdb used MiXCR to reprocess the PCR reads, holding one entry per CDR3 protein. The sample has hundreds of thousands of distinct CDR3 sequences, around 13% seen once; the top ten hold approximately 2.1%. Points from the study as a whole: In patients about two months after transplant, alpha-beta T cells reportedly arose from several hundred expanded graft clones.

Unmatched junction bases numbered 5, after V lost 0 bases and J lost 3 bases. Germline lookup yields CDR1 DFQATT and CDR2 SNEGSKA (reference sequence). The CDR3 is 15 residues long. As to this clonotype: No antigen is known for it.

The receptor's source is a male patient aged 10-17 years who had a stem cell transplant for acute myeloid leukemia, so the T cells may come from the graft donor. J is TRBJ2-7 and V is TRBV20-1, with 10 bases matching TRBD1. The specimen comprised PBMCs, mostly from graft donor cells, sampled 360 days after TCRalphabeta/CD19-depleted stem cell transplant. The CDR3 is CSARDGTGVYYEQYF. CDR3 nucleotides: TGCAGTGCTAGAGATGGGACAGGGGTTTACTACGAGCAGTACTTC.